This is a list of T cell receptor beta chains from one sample in a study of identifying expanded T cells in peripheral blood. Clones were read by immunoSEQ multiplex PCR, and TCRdb kept only the in-frame ones, dropping some. The table shows around 90,000 clones, with approximately 88% occurring only once. Material for sequencing was blood. The source of these receptors is a person aged 18 to 75 in good health. Each CDR3 is given with its conserved first and last residue. D genes are given only for firm matches. Clone size is stated in some rows and not others, as once, few, many or a class when expanded.

V	D	J	size	DNA	CDR3
TRBV19	TRBD1	TRBJ2-7	NA	TGTGCCAGTAGTATCAGACCGGACAGGCCGCTTAGCTACGAGCAGTACTTC	CASSIRPDRPLSYEQYF
TRBV5-6	NA	TRBJ1-2	NA	TGTGCCAGCAGCTTGAGATTCCCCGCCAAAACCTTC	CASSLRFPAKTF
TRBV5-1	NA	TRBJ1-2	NA	TGCGCCAGCAGTAACGAGGAGGGTGGCTATGGCTACACCTTC	CASSNEEGGYGYTF
TRBV6-5	TRBD1	TRBJ1-1	NA	TGTGCCAGCAGTTTAAACAGGGGCGTGAACACTGAAGCTTTCTTT	CASSLNRGVNTEAFF
TRBV27	NA	TRBJ1-6	NA	TGTGCCAGCAGCGGGCAGAGCTCCTATAATTCACCCCTCCACTTT	CASSGQSSYNSPLHF
TRBV4-2	NA	TRBJ1-6	NA	TGTGCCAGCAGCCTGACCCGTGCAGGGCCGAGCTCCTATAATTCACCCCTCCACTTT	CASSLTRAGPSSYNSPLHF
TRBV7-8	NA	TRBJ2-7	NA	TGTGCCAGCAGCCCGGTCTTGTGGTCCTACGAGCAGTACTTC	CASSPVLWSYEQYF
TRBV4-1	TRBD1	TRBJ2-7	NA	TGCGCCAGCAGCCACCCCGGGACAGCGAGCTCCTACGAGCAGTACTTC	CASSHPGTASSYEQYF
TRBV7-6	NA	TRBJ1-6	few	TGTGCCAGCAGCTTGCAGGGCGACGCACCCCTCCACTTT	CASSLQGDAPLHF
TRBV6-5	NA	TRBJ1-4	NA	TGTGCCAGCAGTTACAGAGGGGGGAATGAAAAACTGTTTTTT	CASSYRGGNEKLFF
TRBV15	TRBD1	TRBJ2-2	NA	TGTGCCACCAGCAGAGGGACAGGGGGCACCGGGGAGCTGTTTTTT	CATSRGTGGTGELFF
TRBV5-1	TRBD2	TRBJ2-3	NA	TGCGCCAGCAGCTCGACTAGCGACTACACAGATACGCAGTATTTT	CASSSTSDYTDTQYF
TRBV28	NA	TRBJ1-1	NA	TGTGCCAGCAGTCCTGGGGGCTACAGGCCCCAGGGAGCTTTCTTT	CASSPGGYRPQGAFF
TRBV30	NA	TRBJ2-6	NA	TGTGCCTGGAGTAGAGGGATAGGTGCTGCTGGGGCCAACGTCCTGACTTTC	CAWSRGIGAAGANVLTF
TRBV9	NA	TRBJ1-1	NA	TGTGCCAGCAGCCTCCACAAAGGAAATCCACAGTCCCCTGAAGCTTTCTTT	CASSLHKGNPQSPEAFF
TRBV28	NA	TRBJ2-7	NA	TGTGCCAGCAGTTTAGAATACCGGGCAACCTACGAGCAGTACTTC	CASSLEYRATYEQYF
TRBV2	NA	TRBJ1-1	NA	TGTGCCTCAACACAGAACACTGAAGCTTTCTTT	CASTQNTEAFF
TRBV7-9	NA	TRBJ2-7	once	TGTGCCAGCAGCCAAGTCGCTGGGGTTCATAGCGAGCAGTACTTC	CASSQVAGVHSEQYF
TRBV5-1	NA	TRBJ2-1	NA	TGCGCCAGCAGCTACGGAAACAATGAGCAGTTCTTC	CASSYGNNEQFF
TRBV4-2	NA	TRBJ2-3	NA	TGTGCCAGCAGCCAAGAGTGGGCCAGCAGGGGCACAGATACGCAGTATTTT	CASSQEWASRGTDTQYF
TRBV19	NA	TRBJ1-3	NA	TGTGCCAGTAGTGTGGGGTCTACACTCCTCTCTGGAAACACCATATATTTT	CASSVGSTLLSGNTIYF
TRBV14	TRBD1	TRBJ1-6	few	TGTGCCAGCAGCGGGACAGGGGGCGTCCCCCTCCACTTT	CASSGTGGVPLHF
TRBV30	NA	TRBJ2-4	NA	TGTGCCTGGAGTGTGCTCGGGGGTCCAAACATTCAGTACTTC	CAWSVLGGPNIQYF
TRBV27	NA	TRBJ2-7	NA	TGTGCCAGCAGTTTATCGCCCTTCTACGAGCAGTACTTC	CASSLSPFYEQYF
TRBV4-3	NA	TRBJ2-5	few	TGCGCCAGCAGCCAAGCTCCCCAAGAGACCCAGTACTTC	CASSQAPQETQYF
TRBV5-1	TRBD2	TRBJ2-3	NA	TGCGCCAGCAGCTCCGGACTAGCGGGAGTGAGCACAGATACGCAGTATTTT	CASSSGLAGVSTDTQYF
TRBV27	TRBD1	TRBJ1-2	NA	TGTGCCAGCAGTTTAGCCATTGGGACAGGGGCCTACACCTTC	CASSLAIGTGAYTF
TRBV18	TRBD1	TRBJ2-1	NA	TGTGCCAGCTCATTCAACAGGGGTAGGGACAATGAGCAGTTCTTC	CASSFNRGRDNEQFF